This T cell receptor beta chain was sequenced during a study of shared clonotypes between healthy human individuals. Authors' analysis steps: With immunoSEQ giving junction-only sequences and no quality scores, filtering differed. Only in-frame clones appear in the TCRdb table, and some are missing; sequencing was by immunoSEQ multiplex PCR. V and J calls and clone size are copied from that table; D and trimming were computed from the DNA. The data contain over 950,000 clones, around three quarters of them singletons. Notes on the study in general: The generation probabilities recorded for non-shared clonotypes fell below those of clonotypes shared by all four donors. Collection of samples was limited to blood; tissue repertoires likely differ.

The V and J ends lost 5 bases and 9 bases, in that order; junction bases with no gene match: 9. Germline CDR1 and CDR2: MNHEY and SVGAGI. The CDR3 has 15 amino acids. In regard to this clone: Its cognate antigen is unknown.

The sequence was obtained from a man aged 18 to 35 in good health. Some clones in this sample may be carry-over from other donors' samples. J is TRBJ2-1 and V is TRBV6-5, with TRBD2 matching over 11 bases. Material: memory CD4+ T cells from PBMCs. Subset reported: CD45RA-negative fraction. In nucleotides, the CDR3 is TGTGCCAGCAGTCGAATAGCGGGAGGGCCGTTTGAGCAGTTCTTC. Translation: CASSRIAGGPFEQFF.